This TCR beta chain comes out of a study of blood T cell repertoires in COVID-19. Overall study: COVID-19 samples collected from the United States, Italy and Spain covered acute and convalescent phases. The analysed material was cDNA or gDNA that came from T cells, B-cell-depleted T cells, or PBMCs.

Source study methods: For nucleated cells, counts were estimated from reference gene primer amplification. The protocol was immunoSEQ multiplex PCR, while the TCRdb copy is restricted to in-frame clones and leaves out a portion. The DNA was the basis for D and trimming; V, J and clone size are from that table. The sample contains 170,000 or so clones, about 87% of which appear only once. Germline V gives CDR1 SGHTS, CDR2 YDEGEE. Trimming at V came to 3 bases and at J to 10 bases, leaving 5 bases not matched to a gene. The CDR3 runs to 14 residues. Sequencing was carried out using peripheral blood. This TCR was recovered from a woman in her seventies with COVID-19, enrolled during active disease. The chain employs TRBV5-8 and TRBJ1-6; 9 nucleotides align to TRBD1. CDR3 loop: CASSYRDRVSPLHF. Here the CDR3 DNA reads TGTGCCAGCAGCTACCGGGACAGGGTCTCACCCCTCCACTTT.